This TCR beta chain was retrieved from a study of Graves' ophthalmopathy and Graves' hyperthyroidism. Study-level background: Ahead of any treatment, peripheral blood was obtained at the initial diagnosis. Study results and caveats: Ophthalmopathy versus stable hyperthyroidism: 13-signature model gave around 86% sensitivity, 75% to 82% specificity.

Amplification of TCR beta CDR3 regions used RNA transcripts. HTBI primers were used in a first-round RT-PCR, which preceded a second-round multiplex PCR. Each CDR3 protein gets one entry after TCRdb re-called the multiplex PCR reads with MiXCR. The data hold hundreds of thousands of distinct CDR3 sequences, with around 21% observed a single time. The CDR3 spans 14 residues. Between the trimmed V and J ends, which lost 4 bases and 2 bases, there was a span of 7 bases. Per germline, CDR1 SGHRS and CDR2 YFSETQ. Newly diagnosed hyperthyroidism donors, aged 18 to 65, duration under 2 months. The diagnostic workup employed clinical symptoms, serum thyroxine, TRAb, thyroid ultrasound and orbital computed tomography. This clonotype was seen only a few times. The antigen remains unidentified.

This TCR derives from a woman in her late teens or twenties with stable Graves' hyperthyroidism. This chain joins TRBV5-1 and TRBJ2-6; D not resolved. Sequencing used peripheral blood. For the CDR3, the DNA is TGCGCCAGCAGCCAGGTACCTGGGGCCAACGTCCTGACTTTC. It translates to CASSQVPGANVLTF.